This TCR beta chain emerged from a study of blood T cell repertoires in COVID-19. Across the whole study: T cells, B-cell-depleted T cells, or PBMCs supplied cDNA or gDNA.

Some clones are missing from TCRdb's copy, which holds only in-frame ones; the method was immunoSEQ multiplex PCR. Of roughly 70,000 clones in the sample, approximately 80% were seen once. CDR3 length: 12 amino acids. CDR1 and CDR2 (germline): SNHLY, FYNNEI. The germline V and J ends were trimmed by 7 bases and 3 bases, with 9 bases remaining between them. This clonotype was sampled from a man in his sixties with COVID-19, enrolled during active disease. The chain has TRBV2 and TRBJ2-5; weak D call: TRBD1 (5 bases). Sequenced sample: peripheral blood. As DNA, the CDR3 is TGTGCCAGCACCCGACAGAAAGAGACCCAGTACTTC. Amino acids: CASTRQKETQYF.